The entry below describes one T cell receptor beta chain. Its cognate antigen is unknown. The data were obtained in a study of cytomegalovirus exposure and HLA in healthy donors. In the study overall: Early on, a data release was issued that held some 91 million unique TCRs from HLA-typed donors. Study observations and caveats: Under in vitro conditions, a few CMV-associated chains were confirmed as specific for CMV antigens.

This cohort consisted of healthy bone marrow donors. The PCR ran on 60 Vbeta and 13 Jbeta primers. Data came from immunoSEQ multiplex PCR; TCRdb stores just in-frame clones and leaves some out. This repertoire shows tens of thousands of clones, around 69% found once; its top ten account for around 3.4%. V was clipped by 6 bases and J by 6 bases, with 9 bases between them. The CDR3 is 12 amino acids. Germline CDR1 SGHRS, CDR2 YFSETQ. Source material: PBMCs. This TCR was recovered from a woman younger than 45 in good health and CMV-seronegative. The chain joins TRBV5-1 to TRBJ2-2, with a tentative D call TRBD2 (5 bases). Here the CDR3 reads CASIGDSGELFF. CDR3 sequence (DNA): TGCGCCAGCATCGGGGATTCCGGGGAGCTGTTTTTT.